This T cell receptor beta chain was identified during a study of blood T cells in healthy people across ages. A second PCR, run for about 6 to 11 cycles, used a sample-barcoded 5' primer plus a J-beta primer mix. MiXCR, run by TCRdb on the 5' RACE reads, gives a single entry per CDR3 protein. The data hold about 680,000 distinct CDR3 sequences, with around half observed a single time. Germline V lookup: CDR1 LGHDT, CDR2 YNNKEL (reference sequence). The CDR3 contains 14 residues. Trimming removed 1 base from V and 6 bases from J, with 10 bases in between. The J gene is TRBJ1-5, the V gene TRBV3-1, with D tentatively TRBD1 (5 bases). The receptor was derived from a woman aged 55-70 years in good health. The source material was blood. The CDR3: CASSQGWGVQPQHF. The DNA for the CDR3 is TGTGCCAGCAGCCAAGGTTGGGGGGTTCAGCCCCAGCATTTT.